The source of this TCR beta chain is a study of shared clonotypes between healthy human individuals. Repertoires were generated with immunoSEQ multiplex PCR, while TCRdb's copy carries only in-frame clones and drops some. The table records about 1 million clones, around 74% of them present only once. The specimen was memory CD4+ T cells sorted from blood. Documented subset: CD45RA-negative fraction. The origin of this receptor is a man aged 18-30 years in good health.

The CDR3: CASSYRGDEQYF. The CDR3 DNA sequence: TGTGCCAGCAGTTACCGGGGAGACGAGCAGTACTTC. The chain uses TRBV6-5 and TRBJ2-5; the D gene is possibly TRBD2 (5 bases). Near its end, the DNA agrees better with TRBJ2-7, so the J call may be wrong. CDR1 and CDR2 (germline): MNHEY, SVGAGI. The CDR3 length is 12 residues.